These 4 T cell receptor beta chains came from one sample sequenced in a study of blood T cell repertoires in COVID-19. TCRdb's table, derived via immunoSEQ multiplex PCR, lists solely in-frame clones and lacks some. Altogether more than 120,000 clones are present, about 87% being singletons, with the ten largest covering roughly 4%. Sequencing used PBMCs or T cells enriched from blood (not recorded which). The receptor source for this set is a man aged 45-60 years in a cohort exposed to, infected with or recovered from COVID-19 (not recorded which).

In its sample, this clone was seen a few times. V and J are TRBV19 and TRBJ2-2; 7 bases align to TRBD2. The CDR3 has 15 residues. Trimming at V came to 2 bases and at J to 6 bases, leaving 6 bases not matched to a gene. In germline, CDR1 is LNHDA, CDR2 SQIVND (reference sequence). CDR3 sequence reads: CASSISAGSPGELFF. Here the CDR3 DNA reads TGTGCCAGTAGTATATCAGCGGGATCGCCCGGGGAGCTGTTTTTT.

V usage is TRBV6-5 and J usage is TRBJ2-3; 12 nucleotides agree with TRBD2. Per the germline V gene, CDR1 is MNHEY and CDR2 is SVGAGI. Trimming removed 7 bases from V and 2 bases from J; junction bases left unmatched: 4. The CDR3 sequence is 15 residues long. In nucleotides, the CDR3 is TGTGCCAGCACCCTAGCGGGGGGGCCCACAGATACGCAGTATTTT. Its protein is CASTLAGGPTDTQYF.

This chain links TRBV28 with TRBJ1-2; D possibly corresponds to TRBD1 (5 bases). Deletions cut 6 bases from V and 5 bases from J, with 16 bases between. CDR1 MDHEN and CDR2 SYDVKM come from the germline V gene. CDR3 length: 14 residues. The CDR3 DNA is TGTGCCAGCAGCTTTCGGACGGAGGGGTATGGCTACACCTTC. Protein sequence: CASSFRTEGYGYTF.

V usage is TRBV3-1 (or the pseudogene TRBV3-2) and J usage is TRBJ1-1; D unclear. V shed 6 bases and J shed 2 bases, with 13 bases lying between them. Germline V gives CDR1 LGHDT, CDR2 YNNKEL (reference sequence). The CDR3 consists of 14 residues. In nucleotides, the CDR3 is TGTGCCAGCAGTCAGGCCAGAATAAACACTGAAGCTTTCTTT. Protein sequence: CASSQARINTEAFF.